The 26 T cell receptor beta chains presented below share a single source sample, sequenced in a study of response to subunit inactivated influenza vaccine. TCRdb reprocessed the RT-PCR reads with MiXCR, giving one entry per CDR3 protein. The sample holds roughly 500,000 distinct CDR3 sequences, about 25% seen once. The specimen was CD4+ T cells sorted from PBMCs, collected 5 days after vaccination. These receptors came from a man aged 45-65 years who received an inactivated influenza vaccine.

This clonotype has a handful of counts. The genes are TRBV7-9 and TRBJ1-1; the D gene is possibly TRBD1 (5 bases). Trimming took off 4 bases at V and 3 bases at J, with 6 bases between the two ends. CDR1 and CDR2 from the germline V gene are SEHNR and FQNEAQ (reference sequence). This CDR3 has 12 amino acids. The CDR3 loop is CASSSGYTEAFF. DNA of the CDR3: TGTGCCAGCAGCTCAGGGTACACTGAAGCTTTCTTT.

The CDR3 spells CASRPTGQGYEQYF. The CDR3 bases are TGTGCCAGCAGACCAACGGGACAGGGCTACGAGCAGTACTTC. The J gene is TRBJ2-7, the V gene TRBV12-3 or TRBV12-4; TRBD1 matches at 9 bases. The CDR3 loop spans 14 amino acids. V lost 6 bases, J lost 3 bases, and 6 bases stayed unmatched.

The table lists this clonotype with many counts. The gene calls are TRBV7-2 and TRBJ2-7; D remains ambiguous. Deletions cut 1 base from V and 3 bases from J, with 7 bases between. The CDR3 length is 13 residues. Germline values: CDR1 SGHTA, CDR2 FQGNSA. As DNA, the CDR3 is TGTGCCAGCAGCTTAGAAACCAGCTACGAGCAGTACTTC. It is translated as CASSLETSYEQYF.

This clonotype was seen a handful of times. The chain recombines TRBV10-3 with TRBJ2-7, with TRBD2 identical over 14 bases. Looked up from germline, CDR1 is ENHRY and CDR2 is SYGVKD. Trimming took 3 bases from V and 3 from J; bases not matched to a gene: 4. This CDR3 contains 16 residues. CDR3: CAISEEGLAGVYEQYF. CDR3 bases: TGTGCCATCAGTGAAGAGGGACTAGCGGGAGTCTACGAGCAGTACTTC.

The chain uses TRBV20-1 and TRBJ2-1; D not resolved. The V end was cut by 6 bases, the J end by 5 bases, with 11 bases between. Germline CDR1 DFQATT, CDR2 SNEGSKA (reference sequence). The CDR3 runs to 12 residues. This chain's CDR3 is CSANRHNNEQFF. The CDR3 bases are TGCAGTGCCAATCGGCACAACAATGAGCAGTTCTTC.

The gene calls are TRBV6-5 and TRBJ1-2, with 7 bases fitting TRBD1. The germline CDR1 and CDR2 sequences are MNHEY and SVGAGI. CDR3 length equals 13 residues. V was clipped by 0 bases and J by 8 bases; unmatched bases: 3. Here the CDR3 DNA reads TGTGCCAGCAGTTACTCGCCGACAGGGGGCTACACCTTC. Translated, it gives CASSYSPTGGYTF.

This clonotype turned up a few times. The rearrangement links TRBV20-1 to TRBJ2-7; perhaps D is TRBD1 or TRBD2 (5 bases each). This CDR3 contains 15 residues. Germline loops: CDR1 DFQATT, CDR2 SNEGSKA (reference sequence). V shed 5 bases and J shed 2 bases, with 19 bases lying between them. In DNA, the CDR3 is TGCAGTGCTCCAATCCCCCGGGACCCTACCTACGAGCAGTACTTC. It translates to CSAPIPRDPTYEQYF.

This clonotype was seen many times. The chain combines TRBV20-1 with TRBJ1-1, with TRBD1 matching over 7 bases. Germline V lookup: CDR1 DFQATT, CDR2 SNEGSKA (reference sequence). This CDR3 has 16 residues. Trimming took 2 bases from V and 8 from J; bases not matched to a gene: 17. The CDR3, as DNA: TGCAGTGCTAGACAGGGGGGACGGCGGTTGGGCTTCGAAGCTTTCTTT. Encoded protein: CSARQGGRRLGFEAFF.

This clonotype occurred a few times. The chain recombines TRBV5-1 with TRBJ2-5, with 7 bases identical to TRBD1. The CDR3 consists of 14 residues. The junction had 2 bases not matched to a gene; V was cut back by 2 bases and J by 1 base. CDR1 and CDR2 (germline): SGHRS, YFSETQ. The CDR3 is CASSFGTVQETQYF. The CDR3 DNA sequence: TGCGCCAGCAGCTTTGGGACAGTCCAAGAGACCCAGTACTTC.

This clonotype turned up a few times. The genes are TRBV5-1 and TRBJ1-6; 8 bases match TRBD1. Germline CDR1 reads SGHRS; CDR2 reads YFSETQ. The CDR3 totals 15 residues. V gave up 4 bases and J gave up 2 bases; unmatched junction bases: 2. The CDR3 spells CASSPGGAYNSPLHF. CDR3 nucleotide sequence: TGCGCCAGCAGCCCAGGGGGCGCCTATAATTCACCCCTCCACTTT. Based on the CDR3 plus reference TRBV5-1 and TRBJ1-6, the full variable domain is KAGVTQTPRYLIKTRGQQVTLSCSPISGHRSVSWYQQTPGQGLQFLFEYFSETQRNKGNFPGRFSGRQFSNSRSEMNVSTLELGDSALYLCASSPGGAYNSPLHFGNGTRLTVT.

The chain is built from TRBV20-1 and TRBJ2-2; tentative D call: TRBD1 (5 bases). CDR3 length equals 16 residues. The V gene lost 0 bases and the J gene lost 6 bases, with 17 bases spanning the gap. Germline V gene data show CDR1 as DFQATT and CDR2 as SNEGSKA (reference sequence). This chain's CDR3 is CSARDFRQGEAGELFF. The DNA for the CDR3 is TGCAGTGCTAGAGATTTCCGGCAGGGCGAGGCCGGGGAGCTGTTTTTT.

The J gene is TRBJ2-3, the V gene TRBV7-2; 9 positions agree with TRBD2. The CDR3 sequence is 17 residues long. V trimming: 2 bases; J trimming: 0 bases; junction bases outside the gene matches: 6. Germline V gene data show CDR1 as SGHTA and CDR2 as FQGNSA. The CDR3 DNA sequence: TGTGCCAGCAGCTTATTAGGACTAGCGAGGAGCACAGATACGCAGTATTTT. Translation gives CASSLLGLARSTDTQYF.

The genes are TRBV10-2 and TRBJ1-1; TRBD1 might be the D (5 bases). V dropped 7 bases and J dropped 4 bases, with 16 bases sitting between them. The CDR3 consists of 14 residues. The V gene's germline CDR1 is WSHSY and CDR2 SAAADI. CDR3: CASTKMVDITEAFF. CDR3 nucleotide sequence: TGCGCCAGCACAAAGATGGTGGACATCACTGAAGCTTTCTTT.

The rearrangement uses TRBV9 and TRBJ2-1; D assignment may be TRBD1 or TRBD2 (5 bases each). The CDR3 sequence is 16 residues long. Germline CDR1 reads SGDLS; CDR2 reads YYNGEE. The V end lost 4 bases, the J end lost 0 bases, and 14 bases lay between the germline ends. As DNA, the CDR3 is TGTGCCAGCAGCACCGGGACCCTGAGCTCCTACAATGAGCAGTTCTTC. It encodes CASSTGTLSSYNEQFF.

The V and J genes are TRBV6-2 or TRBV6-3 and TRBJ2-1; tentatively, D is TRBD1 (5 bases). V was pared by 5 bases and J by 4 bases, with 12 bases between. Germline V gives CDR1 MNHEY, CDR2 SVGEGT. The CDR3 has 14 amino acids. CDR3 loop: CASSPRGQYNEQFF. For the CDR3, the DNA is TGTGCCAGCAGTCCTCGTGGACAATACAATGAGCAGTTCTTC.

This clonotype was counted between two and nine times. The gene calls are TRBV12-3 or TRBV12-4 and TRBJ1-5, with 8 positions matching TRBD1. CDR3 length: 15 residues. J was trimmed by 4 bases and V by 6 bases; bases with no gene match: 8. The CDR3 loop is CASRGQESINQPQHF. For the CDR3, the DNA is TGTGCCAGCAGGGGACAGGAAAGCATTAATCAGCCCCAGCATTTT.

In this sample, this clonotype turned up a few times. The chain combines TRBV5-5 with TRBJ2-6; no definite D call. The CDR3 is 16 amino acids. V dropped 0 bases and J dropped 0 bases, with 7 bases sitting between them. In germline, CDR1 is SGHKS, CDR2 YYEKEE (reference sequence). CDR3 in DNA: TGTGCCAGCAGCTTGGACAGTACCTCTGGGGCCAACGTCCTGACTTTC. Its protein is CASSLDSTSGANVLTF.

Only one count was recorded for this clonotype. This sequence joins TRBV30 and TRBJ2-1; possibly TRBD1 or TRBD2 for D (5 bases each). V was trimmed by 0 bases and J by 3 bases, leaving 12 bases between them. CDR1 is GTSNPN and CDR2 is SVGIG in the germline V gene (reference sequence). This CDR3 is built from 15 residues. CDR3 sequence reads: CAWSVRGSYYNEQFF. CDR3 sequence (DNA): TGTGCCTGGAGTGTACGGGGCAGCTACTACAATGAGCAGTTCTTC. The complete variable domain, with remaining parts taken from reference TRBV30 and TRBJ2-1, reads SQTIHQWPATLVQPVGSPLSLECTVEGTSNPNLYWYRQAAGRGLQLLFYSVGIGQISSEVPQNLSASRPQDRQFILSSKKLLLSDSGFYLCAWSVRGSYYNEQFFGPGTRLTVL.

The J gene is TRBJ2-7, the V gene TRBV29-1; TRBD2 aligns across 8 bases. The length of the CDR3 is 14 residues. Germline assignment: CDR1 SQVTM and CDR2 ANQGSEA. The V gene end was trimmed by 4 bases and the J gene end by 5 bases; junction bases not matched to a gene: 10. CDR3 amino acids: CSVALTGGPHEQYF. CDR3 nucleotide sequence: TGCAGCGTTGCTTTAACGGGAGGGCCTCACGAGCAGTACTTC.

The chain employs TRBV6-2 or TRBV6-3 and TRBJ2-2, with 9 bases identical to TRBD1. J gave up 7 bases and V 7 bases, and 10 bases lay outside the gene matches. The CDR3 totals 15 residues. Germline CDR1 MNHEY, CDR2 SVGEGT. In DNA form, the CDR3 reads TGTGCCAGCACCAGACAGGGGGATCTCGGCGGGGAGCTGTTTTTT. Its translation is CASTRQGDLGGELFF.

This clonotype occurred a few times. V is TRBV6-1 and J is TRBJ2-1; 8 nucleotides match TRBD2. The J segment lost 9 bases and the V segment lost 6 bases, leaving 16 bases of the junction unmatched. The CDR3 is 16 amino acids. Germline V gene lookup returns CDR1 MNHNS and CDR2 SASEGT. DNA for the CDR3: TGTGCCAGCAGGTCCGTGAGTGGGACTAGGTTTAGTGAGCAGTTCTTC. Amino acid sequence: CASRSVSGTRFSEQFF.

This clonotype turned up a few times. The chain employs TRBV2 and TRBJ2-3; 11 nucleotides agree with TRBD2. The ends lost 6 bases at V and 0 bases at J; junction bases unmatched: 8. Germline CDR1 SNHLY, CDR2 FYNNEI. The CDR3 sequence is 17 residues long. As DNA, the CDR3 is TGTGCCAGCAGAAGACTAGCGGGAATGGGGAGCACAGATACGCAGTATTTT. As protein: CASRRLAGMGSTDTQYF.

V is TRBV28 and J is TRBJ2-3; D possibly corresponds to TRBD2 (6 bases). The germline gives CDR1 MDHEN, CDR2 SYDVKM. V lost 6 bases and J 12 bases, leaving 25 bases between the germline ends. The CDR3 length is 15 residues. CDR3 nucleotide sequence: TGTGCCAGCAGATCCTCGGGTAGCGGCACAGATGCACAGTATTTT. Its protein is CASRSSGSGTDAQYF.

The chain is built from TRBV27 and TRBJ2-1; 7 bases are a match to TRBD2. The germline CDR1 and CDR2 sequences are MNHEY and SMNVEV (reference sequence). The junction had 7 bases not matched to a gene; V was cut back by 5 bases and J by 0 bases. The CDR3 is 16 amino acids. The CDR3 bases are TGTGCCAGCAGTCCCATAGCGGGTCACTCCTACAATGAGCAGTTCTTC. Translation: CASSPIAGHSYNEQFF.

The CDR3 is CASSLWPGGTEAFF. CDR3 bases: TGTGCCAGCAGCTTGTGGCCTGGGGGCACTGAAGCTTTCTTT. The chain combines TRBV5-5 with TRBJ1-1; tentatively, D is TRBD1 (5 bases). Germline assignment: CDR1 SGHKS and CDR2 YYEKEE (reference sequence). Trimming removed 1 base from V and 4 bases from J, with 11 bases in between. The CDR3 consists of 14 residues. Full variable domain (remainder filled in from reference TRBV5-5 and TRBJ1-1): DAGVTQSPTHLIKTRGQQVTLRCSPISGHKSVSWYQQVLGQGPQFIFQYYEKEERGRGNFPDRFSARQFPNYSSELNVNALLLGDSALYLCASSLWPGGTEAFFGQGTRLTVV.

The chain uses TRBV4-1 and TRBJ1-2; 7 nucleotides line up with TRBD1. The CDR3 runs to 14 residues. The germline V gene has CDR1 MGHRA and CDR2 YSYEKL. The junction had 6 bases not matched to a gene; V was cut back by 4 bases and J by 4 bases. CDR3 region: CASSREGQTYGYTF. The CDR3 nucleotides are TGCGCCAGCAGCCGGGAGGGACAGACCTATGGCTACACCTTC.